A single sample gave rise to the 10 T cell receptor beta chains below, sequenced in a study of OX40 agonist ivuxolimab in advanced cancers. Sequenced by immunoSEQ multiplex PCR; TCRdb stores in-frame clones only, minus some. The sample contains tens of thousands of clones, roughly 80% of which appear only once. The source material was CD4+ or CD8+ T cells sorted from blood, sampled in a trial of the OX40 agonist ivuxolimab. The receptors stem from an adult with an advanced solid tumor such as melanoma, head and neck, liver or kidney cancer.

This clone has more than one count but fewer than ten. This chain links TRBV10-3 with TRBJ2-1; 13 positions match TRBD2. Per the germline V gene, CDR1 is ENHRY and CDR2 is SYGVKD. The J segment lost 9 bases and the V segment lost 3 bases, leaving 8 bases of the junction unmatched. This CDR3 is 16 amino acids long. In nucleotides, the CDR3 is TGTGCCATCAGTGACCCGGGACTAGCGGGATTCGGTGAGCAGTTCTTC. It specifies CAISDPGLAGFGEQFF.

This chain joins TRBV4-1 and TRBJ1-2; 9 bases align to TRBD1. The CDR3 runs to 16 residues. After removal of 6 bases from V and 4 bases from J, the junction contained 12 bases not matched to a gene. The V gene's germline CDR1 is MGHRA and CDR2 YSYEKL. The CDR3 loop is CASRGGQGKLVYGYTF. As DNA, the CDR3 is TGCGCCAGCAGGGGGGGACAGGGTAAACTGGTCTATGGCTACACCTTC.

The chain employs TRBV7-9 and TRBJ1-1; 7 bases are shared with TRBD1. The CDR3 extends over 16 amino acids. From germline, CDR1 is SEHNR and CDR2 FQNEAQ (reference sequence). Trimming took 5 bases from V and 3 from J; bases not matched to a gene: 12. The CDR3 protein is CASSPRQGDKYTEAFF. CDR3 DNA sequence: TGTGCCAGCAGCCCCCGACAGGGCGATAAGTACACTGAAGCTTTCTTT.

The chain employs TRBV4-3 and TRBJ2-1, with unresolved D. The germline V and J ends were trimmed by 0 bases and 0 bases, with 6 bases remaining between them. Germline V lookup: CDR1 LGHNA, CDR2 YSLEER. The CDR3 is made up of 15 amino acids. CDR3 DNA: TGCGCCAGCAGCCAAGATACCTTCTCCTACAATGAGCAGTTCTTC. This codes for CASSQDTFSYNEQFF.

The V gene is TRBV9, the J gene TRBJ2-1; D remains unclear. This CDR3 is 12 amino acids long. Germline V gene data show CDR1 as SGDLS and CDR2 as YYNGEE. Trimming removed 4 bases at V and 6 bases at J, with 8 bases between. CDR3 bases: TGTGCCAGCAGCTCCAGTATCAATGAGCAGTTCTTC. This encodes CASSSSINEQFF.

V gene TRBV6-1 combines with J gene TRBJ1-1; no reliable D call. The V end lost 2 bases, the J end lost 8 bases, and 9 bases lay between the germline ends. The germline V gene encodes CDR1 MNHNS and CDR2 SASEGT. This CDR3 has 12 residues. Here the CDR3 DNA reads TGTGCCAGCAGTGAAAGGATAAGGGAAGCTTTCTTT. Amino acids: CASSERIREAFF.

This clone was observed a few times. The chain combines TRBV7-2 with TRBJ2-7; TRBD2 aligns across 9 bases. The V segment lost 4 bases and the J segment 4 bases; nucleotides outside the gene matches: 8. The germline V gene has CDR1 SGHTA and CDR2 FQGNSA. This CDR3 region has 15 residues. The CDR3 loop is CASSSRVAGDYEQYF. In nucleotides, the CDR3 is TGTGCCAGCAGCTCTAGAGTAGCGGGAGATTACGAGCAGTACTTC.

The V and J genes are TRBV9 and TRBJ1-2, with D possibly matching TRBD1 (5 bases). V shed 1 base and J shed 5 bases, with 12 bases lying between them. There are 14 residues in the CDR3. Per germline, CDR1 SGDLS and CDR2 YYNGEE. For the CDR3, the DNA is TGTGCCAGCAGCGTAAATGCAGGGAGGTATGGCTACACCTTC. Its protein product is CASSVNAGRYGYTF. The whole variable domain, remainder taken from reference TRBV9 and TRBJ1-2, is DSGVTQTPKHLITATGQRVTLRCSPRSGDLSVYWYQQSLDQGLQFLIQYYNGEERAKGNILERFSAQQFPDLHSELNLSSLELGDSALYFCASSVNAGRYGYTFGSGTRLTVV.

The table lists this clone with a count of one. This sequence joins TRBV6-1 and TRBJ1-2, with TRBD1 matching 8 bases. Germline CDR1 reads MNHNS; CDR2 reads SASEGT. The length of the CDR3 is 15 residues. V lost 6 bases, J lost 3 bases, and 9 bases stayed unmatched. CDR3 residues: CASSLYRGGDYGYTF. The CDR3 DNA reads TGTGCCAGCAGCCTATACAGGGGGGGGGACTATGGCTACACCTTC.

CDR3 in DNA: TGTGCCAGCATTTCCGACAGGGGACAGACCCAGTACTTC. Protein: CASISDRGQTQYF. The chain couples TRBV2 to TRBJ2-5, with 8 bases aligning to TRBD1. Germline trimming cut 7 bases from V and 6 bases from J; bases unmatched to any gene: 7. CDR1 SNHLY and CDR2 FYNNEI come from the germline V gene. The CDR3 spans 13 residues.